This record looks at one T cell receptor beta chain sequence and its context. The target of this receptor is not known. Base qualities are not provided; no much larger clone lies one nucleotide away. Participants in the prospective study were enrolled through a virtual design, were aged roughly 18 to 100 years, and lived in roughly 24 United States geographic areas. To assign participants to cohorts, the prospective study relied on clinical history that participants themselves reported in a screening survey and a study questionnaire. Each participant in the prospective study had whole blood, serum and a nasopharyngeal or oropharyngeal swab collected by mobile phlebotomists. Over a roughly 2-month period, participants in the prospective study had the option of providing additional blood draws and questionnaires. Blood samples from the prospective study were shipped frozen or at room temperature prior to DNA extraction.

The V and J ends are trimmed by 3 bases and 7 bases, leaving 6 bases between them. CDR1 and CDR2 were assigned from the germline V gene as SGHDN and FVKESK. Measured from the cysteine to the phenylalanine, the CDR3 is 11 residues long. CDR3 DNA only is kept here, 33 bases in frame from base 1. TCRbeta CDR3 regions were amplified from genomic DNA by means of the immunoSEQ Assay, a bias-controlled multiplex PCR. As for the authors' bioinformatics: The number of nucleated cells in each sample was estimated from the amplification of reference gene primers within the assay. To quantify the absolute abundance of each unique TCRbeta CDR3 rearrangement, sequence reads were collapsed and filtered. Productive Simpson clonality was computed per sample as the square root of Simpson's diversity index over productive rearrangements. What TCRdb holds here is the immuneACCESS table cut down to in-frame rearrangements. Part of the clones is not present; checked against another copy, under half of the missing clones reflect an unresolved V gene, and the others are unexplained. V and J calls and clone size are given by that table; D and trimming were obtained from the DNA. The sample table holds roughly 250,000 clones, of which approximately 90% were seen once. 0.95% to 1.5% of the sample is held by the ten biggest clonotypes.

These data come from a study of blood T cell repertoires in COVID-19 (dated by TCRdb to the early 2020s). About the full investigation: The collaborator samples originated in the United States, Italy and Spain and spanned the acute and convalescent phases of COVID-19. Samples were obtained from the ongoing ImmuneRACE study (first 160 participants) and from 1,000 to 1,500 subjects provided by 6 global collaborators. Where available, HLA class I and class II types were taken from metadata supplied by the sample provider and were not determined by assay-based typing. The dataset comprised deeply sampled blood TCRbeta repertoires from subjects exposed to, actively infected with, or recovered from COVID-19. The prospective study material was composed of cDNA or gDNA derived from T cells, B-cell-depleted T cells, or PBMCs. The repertoires were released in a freely available public database meant as a resource for research on the immune response to SARS-CoV-2. A de-identified subject ID, COVID-19 status, age in years and sex were almost always included in the sample metadata. What the authors observed across the whole study: The quantity of clinical and demographic metadata differed by source and by participant and was supplied without curation.

This receptor was identified in a middle-aged woman with acute COVID-19. The rearrangement joined TRBV14 to TRBJ1-1, with the identity of the D gene unclear. Input material: PBMCs or T cells enriched from blood (not recorded which). The CDR3: CASSHGIEAFF. The DNA reads TGTGCCAGCAGCCACGGGATTGAAGCTTTCTTT. This CDR3, with the reference TRBV14 and TRBJ1-1 proteins standing in past its ends, gives the full variable domain EAGVTQFPSHSVIEKGQTVTLRCDPISGHDNLYWYRRVMGKEIKFLLHFVKESKQDESGMPNNRFLAERTGGTYSTLKVQPAELEDSGVYFCASSHGIEAFFGQGTRLTVV.